This T cell receptor beta chain was identified in a study of CD8 T cells in ankylosing spondylitis (dated by TCRdb to 2015 to 2018). General notes on the study: The study profiled T cell receptor beta repertoires in healthy donors and ankylosing spondylitis patients to find disease-linked TCR variants. The full study cohort comprised about 25 ankylosing spondylitis patients and some 100 healthy donors. Peripheral blood was sampled, and synovial fluid was additionally collected from ankylosing spondylitis patients.

Overall study results and their limits: Some TCR beta motif variants had previously been reported in synovial fluid and blood of reactive arthritis patients, which suggested common disease-initiation mechanisms. In peripheral blood, the disease-linked clones were found at relatively low frequencies and had a CD8+ phenotype. Blood from ankylosing spondylitis patients appeared to be characterized by a TCR beta motif made up of under ten highly homologous amino acid variants. The disease-linked clones were reported as significantly enriched in matched synovial fluid samples from ankylosing spondylitis patients.

Instrument on record: Illumina HiSeq 2500. Quantitative 5'-RACE with molecular barcodes was used to prepare TCR beta libraries. The paper's processing steps were these. Disease-linked TCR variants were identified with a new computational method built on a probabilistic model of VDJ rearrangement. TCRdb's own reprocessing of the public reads used fastp at Q25 and MiXCR and kept productive beta chains. Every CDR3 protein is listed once, alongside the most common genes and DNA of its rows. V and J calls and clone size were set by TCRdb, not the authors. Within this sample are hundreds of thousands of distinct CDR3 sequences, with roughly a quarter of them counted one time only. The ten largest account for about 0.89% of the sample. From a lookup of the germline V gene, CDR1 and CDR2 are KGHDR and SFDVKD. Its CDR3 holds 14 amino acids, cysteine through phenylalanine. Solely the CDR3 DNA is kept, with 42 bases framed from the first base.

In the case of this clonotype: Its antigen remains unidentified. Since a much larger clone is just one base distant, this may be a read error.

Sequences were obtained from blood, either unsorted or a sorted T cell fraction (not recorded which). In this chain, TRBV24-1 is recombined with TRBJ2-5, with the D gene not clear enough to name. The origin of this receptor is a male donor with ankylosing spondylitis. The DNA is TGTGGCACCAGTGAGAGTGGGTCAGTGAAGACCCAGTACTTC. Its translation is CGTSESGSVKTQYF.